The clone carrying this T cell receptor (beta chain) was seen at least ten times. These data come from a study of metastatic and nonmetastatic thyroid tumors. This CDR3 is built from 14 residues. The trim removed 6 bases at V and 3 bases at J, leaving 5 bases unmatched. The germline V gene encodes CDR1 LNHDA and CDR2 SQIVND (reference sequence). TCRdb reassembled clones from the PCR reads with MiXCR. The table records roughly 30,000 clones, around 32% of them present only once. All patients reached thyroid surgery having received no treatment beforehand. Sequenced sample: blood. The TCR sequence derives from a female donor with papillary thyroid cancer or a benign thyroid nodule (not recorded which). Some clones in this sample may be carry-over from other donors' samples. The chain carries TRBV19 and TRBJ1-1, with TRBD1 identical over 9 bases. The CDR3, as DNA: TGTGCCAGTAGGGGGACAGGGACGGACACTGAAGCTTTCTTT. This gives the protein CASRGTGTDTEAFF.